This T cell receptor beta chain is drawn from a study of blood T cell repertoires in COVID-19. Looking at the study overall: Sites across the United States, Italy and Spain contributed samples from acute and convalescent COVID-19.

This clone came up once. Here immunoSEQ multiplex PCR was the method, and the copy in TCRdb shows in-frame clones only, minus some. This table holds approximately 300,000 clones, roughly 85% found once. Researchers sorted participants into cohorts using their self-reported clinical history. During the 2 weeks before they entered the study, exposed participants had met someone with a PCR-confirmed or clinician-diagnosed COVID-19 case. This CDR3 contains 11 residues. Per the germline V gene, CDR1 is SGHVS and CDR2 is FNYEAQ. Between the trimmed V and J ends, which lost 4 bases and 7 bases, there was a span of 7 bases.

This rearrangement joins TRBV7-6 to TRBJ1-2; no clear D. The receptor's source is a woman aged 25 to 39 who had been exposed to COVID-19. Sequencing input: PBMCs or T cells enriched from blood (not recorded which). The CDR3 spells CASSSGSGYTF. The CDR3 nucleotides are TGTGCCAGCAGCTCGGGATCTGGCTACACCTTC.